These 24 T cell receptor beta chains were all obtained from the same sample, sequenced in a study of identical twins. TCRdb independently ran MiXCR on the 5' RACE reads; one entry per CDR3 protein. The data show some 190,000 distinct CDR3 sequences, with around 15% seen just once and 40% held by the top ten. This sample was shared with a second study, whose subject was T cells expressing NK-cell markers.

Sequenced sample: CD8+ T cells sorted from blood. The source of these receptors is a woman aged 18-35 years in good health.

There are a few counts of this clonotype. The chain combines TRBV11-2 with TRBJ1-1; D is possibly TRBD1 (5 bases). Trimming left V 6 bases short and J 0 bases short, with 14 bases between. Germline lookup yields CDR1 SGHAT and CDR2 FQNNGV. This CDR3 is 15 amino acids long. CDR3 region: CASSPGGLLNTEAFF. The DNA of the CDR3 is TGTGCCAGCAGTCCCGGGGGACTACTGAACACTGAAGCTTTCTTT. Based on the CDR3 plus reference TRBV11-2 and TRBJ1-1, the full variable domain is EAGVAQSPRYKIIEKRQSVAFWCNPISGHATLYWYQQILGQGPKLLIQFQNNGVVDDSQLPKDRFSAERLKGVDSTLKIQPAKLEDSAVYLCASSPGGLLNTEAFFGQGTRLTVV.

V gene TRBV29-1 combines with J gene TRBJ2-1; either TRBD1 or TRBD2 may supply D (5 bases each). V shed 7 bases and J shed 6 bases, with 19 bases lying between them. The CDR3 loop spans 14 amino acids. Germline V gene lookup returns CDR1 SQVTM and CDR2 ANQGSEA. The CDR3 bases are TGCAGCGCTTGCTCAGTTTGGGGGAGCAATGAGCAGTTCTTC. Translating it yields CSACSVWGSNEQFF.

The J gene is TRBJ1-6, the V gene TRBV6-6; 10 nucleotides match TRBD1. In germline, CDR1 is MNHNY, CDR2 SVGAGI (reference sequence). The CDR3 extends over 13 amino acids. Trimming took 6 bases from V and 8 from J; bases not matched to a gene: 1. Here the CDR3 DNA reads TGTGCCAGCAGCGGGACAGGGGATTCACCCCTCCACTTT. It is translated as CASSGTGDSPLHF.

This clonotype showed up just a few times. The chain is built from TRBV6-1 and TRBJ2-1; the match to TRBD1 covers 8 bases. The junction had 7 bases not matched to a gene; V was cut back by 5 bases and J by 4 bases. CDR3 length equals 15 residues. Per the germline V gene, CDR1 is MNHNS and CDR2 is SASEGT. CDR3 sequence: CASSPRTGQYNEQFF. The CDR3 nucleotides are TGTGCCAGCAGTCCCAGGACAGGGCAATACAATGAGCAGTTCTTC.

This clonotype was picked up a small number of times. V and J are TRBV5-6 and TRBJ2-4; tentatively, D is TRBD1 (5 bases). The CDR3 length is 14 residues. Germline loops: CDR1 SGHDT, CDR2 YYEEEE. Trimming took 0 bases from V and 8 from J, leaving 12 bases between them. CDR3 in DNA: TGTGCCAGCAGCTTGGGGCAGGGAATCTACATTCAGTACTTC. It codes for CASSLGQGIYIQYF. Full variable domain (remainder filled in from reference TRBV5-6 and TRBJ2-4): DAGVTQSPTHLIKTRGQQVTLRCSPKSGHDTVSWYQQALGQGPQFIFQYYEEEERQRGNFPDRFSGHQFPNYSSELNVNALLLGDSALYLCASSLGQGIYIQYFGAGTRLSVL.

The V gene is TRBV27, the J gene TRBJ2-7; 7 nucleotides agree with TRBD1. V gave up 2 bases and J gave up 7 bases; unmatched junction bases: 17. CDR3 length: 17 amino acids. CDR1 MNHEY and CDR2 SMNVEV come from the germline V gene (reference sequence). DNA of the CDR3: TGTGCCAGCAGTTTAAACCAGGACAGGATACCTTCGGGGGAGCAGTACTTC. Its translation: CASSLNQDRIPSGEQYF.

This rearrangement joins TRBV29-1 to TRBJ2-1; D uncertain. V was clipped by 0 bases and J by 9 bases, with 3 bases between them. The length of the CDR3 is 10 residues. The germline CDR1 and CDR2 sequences are SQVTM and ANQGSEA. Written as DNA, the CDR3 is TGCAGCGTTGAAGACCCTGAGCAGTTCTTC. This codes for CSVEDPEQFF.

This clonotype appeared a few times. The gene calls are TRBV11-2 and TRBJ2-3, with D unclear. The CDR3 length is 15 residues. Trimming took off 3 bases at V and 0 bases at J, with 10 bases between the two ends. Germline-derived CDR1 and CDR2 are SGHAT and FQNNGV. CDR3 DNA: TGTGCCAGCAGCTTCTACAGTACTAGCACAGATACGCAGTATTTT. It codes for CASSFYSTSTDTQYF. The full variable domain, its missing parts supplied by reference TRBV11-2 and TRBJ2-3, is EAGVAQSPRYKIIEKRQSVAFWCNPISGHATLYWYQQILGQGPKLLIQFQNNGVVDDSQLPKDRFSAERLKGVDSTLKIQPAKLEDSAVYLCASSFYSTSTDTQYFGPGTRLTVL.

The sample holds many counts of this clonotype. The genes are TRBV7-9 and TRBJ2-7; D unclear. V gave up 4 bases and J gave up 3 bases, with 10 bases separating them. Germline loops: CDR1 SEHNR, CDR2 FQNEAQ (reference sequence). The CDR3 extends over 13 amino acids. The CDR3 is CASSSQVNYEQYF. CDR3 in DNA: TGTGCCAGCAGCTCCCAGGTGAACTACGAGCAGTACTTC.

This clonotype was picked up a small number of times. V usage is TRBV5-5 and J usage is TRBJ2-2; D is possibly TRBD1 or TRBD2 (5 bases each). Germline CDR1 and CDR2: SGHKS and YYEKEE (reference sequence). The CDR3 spans 12 residues. Trimming cost V 0 bases and J 9 bases, with 6 bases left between them. CDR3 sequence: CASSLGDRELFF. The CDR3 region has the DNA TGTGCCAGCAGCTTGGGGGACCGGGAGCTGTTTTTT.

This clonotype was seen only a few times. This chain joins TRBV12-3 or TRBV12-4 and TRBJ1-2, with D possibly matching TRBD1 (6 bases). The CDR3 consists of 12 residues. Trimming removed 1 base from V and 12 bases from J, with 12 bases in between. This chain's CDR3 is CASSLGGRSDTF. The CDR3 nucleotides read TGTGCCAGCAGTTTAGGGGGGCGGTCGGACACCTTC.

This clonotype was detected only a few times. V gene TRBV25-1 combines with J gene TRBJ2-3; TRBD2 is a possible D gene (5 bases). CDR3 length equals 12 residues. Germline assignment: CDR1 MGHDK and CDR2 SYGVNS. V gave up 7 bases and J gave up 6 bases, with 11 bases separating them. The CDR3 sequence: CASNPGLDTQYF. CDR3 DNA: TGTGCCAGCAACCCGGGGTTGGATACGCAGTATTTT.

The table lists this clonotype with a few counts. This chain connects TRBV10-2 to TRBJ2-2; 11 nucleotides line up with TRBD1. Per the germline V gene, CDR1 is WSHSY and CDR2 is SAAADI. The trim removed 7 bases at V and 4 bases at J, leaving 5 bases unmatched. The CDR3 sequence is 15 residues long. DNA of the CDR3: TGCGCCAGCACGACCGGGACAGGGGGCACCGGGGAGCTGTTTTTT. This encodes CASTTGTGGTGELFF.

This clonotype was picked up a small number of times. This chain connects TRBV5-6 to TRBJ2-6; tentative D call: TRBD2 (5 bases). Germline loops: CDR1 SGHDT, CDR2 YYEEEE. The CDR3 loop spans 17 amino acids. The germline V and J ends were trimmed by 1 base and 0 bases, with 11 bases remaining between them. Here the CDR3 DNA reads TGTGCCAGCAGCTTGTCATCAGCGGCCTCTGGGGCCAACGTCCTGACTTTC. It yields the protein CASSLSSAASGANVLTF.

Only a few counts were recorded for this clonotype. CDR3 bases: TGTGCCAGCAGCCAGAGCGGGACGAACACCGGGGAGCTGTTTTTT. This translates into CASSQSGTNTGELFF. The J gene is TRBJ2-2, the V gene TRBV6-1, with 7 bases lining up with TRBD2. Germline CDR1 is MNHNS and CDR2 is SASEGT. The V segment lost 6 bases and the J segment 0 bases; nucleotides outside the gene matches: 4. The CDR3 totals 15 residues.

The V and J genes are TRBV4-1 and TRBJ2-3, with TRBD2 matching over 7 bases. Germline loops: CDR1 MGHRA, CDR2 YSYEKL. The trim removed 3 bases at V and 2 bases at J, leaving 5 bases unmatched. CDR3 length: 15 amino acids. CDR3 sequence reads: CASSHGLEDTDTQYF. The DNA for the CDR3 is TGCGCCAGCAGCCACGGACTAGAAGACACAGATACGCAGTATTTT.

This clonotype has only a few counts. The V and J genes are TRBV6-1 and TRBJ1-6, with D perhaps TRBD1 (5 bases). V was cut by 6 bases and J by 7 bases, with 22 bases left in between. There are 17 residues in the CDR3. Germline V gene sequence: CDR1 MNHNS, CDR2 SASEGT. CDR3 DNA sequence: TGTGCCAGCAGCCAACCTACCCCAGTGGGACTCAATTCACCCCTCCACTTT. Protein sequence: CASSQPTPVGLNSPLHF.

This sequence joins TRBV24-1 and TRBJ2-5; D is undetermined. CDR1 KGHDR and CDR2 SFDVKD come from the germline V gene. The CDR3 extends over 12 amino acids. The V and J ends lost 1 base and 4 bases respectively, with 3 bases between them. The CDR3 DNA reads as TGTGCCACCAGTGATTTTGGAGAGACCCAGTACTTC. This translates into CATSDFGETQYF.

J is TRBJ2-1 and V is TRBV20-1; TRBD2 matches at 11 bases. V lost 5 bases and J lost 2; bases outside the gene matches: 5. CDR3 length: 15 residues. Germline V gene data show CDR1 as DFQATT and CDR2 as SNEGSKA (reference sequence). The CDR3 bases are TGCAGTGCTCCGTATAGCGGGAGGGCCTACAATGAGCAGTTCTTC. It translates to CSAPYSGRAYNEQFF.

There are a few counts of this clonotype. J is TRBJ2-7 and V is TRBV27; a possible D gene is TRBD1 (6 bases). Germline V gene lookup returns CDR1 MNHEY and CDR2 SMNVEV (reference sequence). Trimming removed 3 bases at V and 3 bases at J, with 12 bases between. The CDR3 is 14 amino acids. The CDR3 DNA is TGTGCCAGCAGTTTTAGGGGGAGTTTCTACGAGCAGTACTTC. It codes for CASSFRGSFYEQYF.

J is TRBJ2-1 and V is TRBV7-9; D call uncertain. In germline, CDR1 is SEHNR, CDR2 FQNEAQ (reference sequence). The CDR3 extends over 16 amino acids. V was trimmed by 2 bases and J by 3 bases, leaving 14 bases between them. CDR3 sequence reads: CASSLLGSGYYNEQFF. The CDR3 DNA follows: TGTGCCAGCAGCTTATTAGGCTCGGGCTACTACAATGAGCAGTTCTTC.

J is TRBJ2-5 and V is TRBV12-3 or TRBV12-4; 9 bases map to TRBD2. The CDR3 contains 13 residues. J lost 2 bases, V lost 6 bases, and 1 base had no gene match. CDR3 region: CASRGLAQETQYF. The CDR3 nucleotides are TGTGCCAGCAGAGGACTAGCGCAAGAGACCCAGTACTTC.

The chain joins TRBV27 to TRBJ2-5; 11 positions agree with TRBD2. The V segment lost 6 bases and the J segment 5 bases; nucleotides outside the gene matches: 5. Germline V CDR1 and CDR2: MNHEY, SMNVEV (reference sequence). The CDR3 is 14 residues long. CDR3 region: CASRLAGAGETQYF. DNA for the CDR3: TGTGCCAGCAGACTAGCGGGGGCCGGGGAGACCCAGTACTTC.

This clonotype occurred a few times. The chain is built from TRBV27 and TRBJ2-3, with D unclear. The germline CDR1 and CDR2 sequences are MNHEY and SMNVEV (reference sequence). This CDR3 is 17 amino acids long. V was pared by 6 bases and J by 0 bases, with 19 bases between. The CDR3 sequence is CASSPFPREISTDTQYF. The CDR3 nucleotides are TGTGCCAGCAGCCCCTTTCCTCGCGAAATTAGCACAGATACGCAGTATTTT.